Following are 5 T cell receptor beta chains from one sample sequenced in a study of cytomegalovirus exposure and HLA in healthy donors. PCR amplification relied on 60 Vbeta primers (plus 13 Jbeta primers). Produced via immunoSEQ multiplex PCR; TCRdb's table is partial and in-frame only. The sample lists around 100,000 clones; under 80% were seen once. The sequenced sample was PBMCs. The receptors here all came from a woman in her forties or fifties in good health and CMV-seropositive.

The V call is TRBV6-6, the J call TRBJ2-7; 12 bases fit TRBD2. The CDR3 totals 14 residues. From germline, CDR1 is MNHNY and CDR2 SVGAGI (reference sequence). V was clipped by 7 bases and J by 7 bases; unmatched bases: 8. Here the CDR3 reads CASTGLAGGQEQYF. The CDR3 region has the DNA TGTGCCAGCACGGGGCTAGCGGGGGGGCAAGAGCAGTACTTC.

This chain connects TRBV9 to TRBJ2-7; 9 bases map to TRBD2. Germline lookup yields CDR1 SGDLS and CDR2 YYNGEE. The ends lost 3 bases at V and 2 bases at J; junction bases unmatched: 9. The CDR3 totals 16 residues. The CDR3 DNA is TGTGCCAGCAGCGAAGGATTGACTAGCGGAACCTACGAGCAGTACTTC. It is translated as CASSEGLTSGTYEQYF.

This sequence joins TRBV10-2 and TRBJ2-7, with 7 bases lining up with TRBD2. There are 15 residues in the CDR3. Trimming took 1 base from V and 3 from J; bases not matched to a gene: 6. The V gene's germline CDR1 is WSHSY and CDR2 SAAADI. CDR3 sequence (DNA): TGCGCCAGCAGTGAGTGGGGGGAGGGCTTCTACGAGCAGTACTTC. Encoded protein: CASSEWGEGFYEQYF.

A note on this clone: At one boundary the junction diverges from the germline segment, which might be a read error. The V and J genes are TRBV6-5 and TRBJ2-4, with TRBD1 identical over 7 bases. The germline V gene encodes CDR1 MNHEY and CDR2 SVGAGI. The CDR3 consists of 14 residues. In DNA form, the CDR3 reads TGTGCCGGCAGCCCTGACAGGGTCCAAAACATTCAGTACTTC. This codes for CAGSPDRVQNIQYF.

There are a few counts of this clone. The chain has TRBV6-6 and TRBJ1-2, with D hard to call. V shed 0 bases and J shed 7 bases, with 15 bases lying between them. CDR3 length equals 15 residues. CDR1 is MNHNY, CDR2 SVGAGI, per germline (reference sequence). For the CDR3, the DNA is TGTGCCAGCAGTTACTCGATCTCCCCGGGGAGTGGCTACACCTTC. Amino acids: CASSYSISPGSGYTF.